The rows below give T cell receptor beta chains drawn from one sample of a study of blood T cell repertoires in COVID-19. Some clones are missing from TCRdb's copy, which holds only in-frame ones; the method was immunoSEQ multiplex PCR. The sample lists just over 75,000 clones, 87% occurring once. Sequenced input: peripheral blood. The receptors here all came from a woman older than 75 with active or convalescent COVID-19. Both conserved end residues are part of each CDR3. The D gene is left open where the match is weak. Part of the rows lack a size; the others show once, few, many or a class for expanded clones.

cdr3_aa: CASSLYSGGSYEQYF
cdr3_nt: TGTGCCAGCAGCTTGTACAGCGGGGGCTCCTACGAGCAGTACTTC
d_call: TRBD2
clone_size: .
v_call: TRBV5-4
j_call: TRBJ2-7

cdr3_aa: CASSGPGSPLHF
cdr3_nt: TGTGCCAGCAGTGGGCCGGGTTCACCCCTCCACTTT
d_call: .
clone_size: .
v_call: TRBV2
j_call: TRBJ1-6

cdr3_aa: CASSSMTSGGPDTQYF
cdr3_nt: TGTGCCAGCAGTTCCATGACTAGCGGGGGGCCAGATACGCAGTATTTT
d_call: TRBD2
clone_size: .
v_call: TRBV28
j_call: TRBJ2-3

cdr3_aa: CASSYSSPSGRGNEQFF
cdr3_nt: TGTGCCAGCAGTTACTCGTCCCCTAGCGGGAGAGGCAATGAGCAGTTCTTC
d_call: TRBD2
clone_size: .
v_call: TRBV6-2/TRBV6-3
j_call: TRBJ2-1

cdr3_aa: CASSSYGGGGNTGELFF
cdr3_nt: TGTGCCAGCAGCTCCTATGGGGGCGGGGGAAACACCGGGGAGCTGTTTTTT
d_call: .
clone_size: .
v_call: TRBV11-3
j_call: TRBJ2-2

cdr3_aa: CASSFTGTSGGETQYF
cdr3_nt: TGCGCCAGCAGCTTTACCGGGACTAGCGGGGGAGAGACCCAGTACTTC
d_call: TRBD2
clone_size: .
v_call: TRBV5-1
j_call: TRBJ2-5

cdr3_aa: CASRSGTSGRDNEQFF
cdr3_nt: TGTGCCAGCAGGTCCGGGACTAGCGGGAGAGACAATGAGCAGTTCTTC
d_call: TRBD2
clone_size: few
v_call: TRBV2
j_call: TRBJ2-1

cdr3_aa: CASSPASRGDTQYF
cdr3_nt: TGTGCCAGCAGCCCCGCGTCCCGGGGAGATACGCAGTATTTT
d_call: .
clone_size: .
v_call: TRBV11-3
j_call: TRBJ2-3

cdr3_aa: CASSLGLAGDEQFF
cdr3_nt: TGTGCCAGCAGCTTAGGACTAGCGGGCGATGAGCAGTTCTTC
d_call: TRBD2
clone_size: few
v_call: TRBV7-3
j_call: TRBJ2-1

cdr3_aa: CATSRDRGAENEKLFF
cdr3_nt: TGTGCCACCAGCAGAGATCGCGGGGCGGAGAATGAAAAACTGTTTTTT
d_call: .
clone_size: .
v_call: TRBV15
j_call: TRBJ1-4

cdr3_aa: CASRTGTGVNGYTF
cdr3_nt: TGTGCCAGCAGAACCGGGACAGGAGTCAATGGCTACACCTTC
d_call: TRBD1
clone_size: .
v_call: TRBV28
j_call: TRBJ1-2

cdr3_aa: CSVGPGQGPPNYGYTF
cdr3_nt: TGCAGCGTTGGGCCGGGACAGGGGCCCCCTAACTATGGCTACACCTTC
d_call: TRBD1
clone_size: .
v_call: TRBV29-1
j_call: TRBJ1-2

cdr3_aa: CASSLAWQGAGGYTF
cdr3_nt: TGTGCCAGCAGCTTAGCGTGGCAGGGGGCGGGTGGCTACACCTTC
d_call: TRBD1
clone_size: .
v_call: TRBV7-2
j_call: TRBJ1-2

cdr3_aa: CASSIGELRNTEAFF
cdr3_nt: TGTGCCAGTAGTATAGGGGAGTTGCGGAACACTGAAGCTTTCTTT
d_call: .
clone_size: .
v_call: TRBV19
j_call: TRBJ1-1

cdr3_aa: CASSLSRGSNQPQHF
cdr3_nt: TGTGCCAGCAGCTTAAGCCGGGGTAGCAATCAGCCCCAGCATTTT
d_call: .
clone_size: .
v_call: TRBV13
j_call: TRBJ1-5

cdr3_aa: CASSSIPTDTQYF
cdr3_nt: TGCGCCAGCAGCTCAATTCCCACAGATACGCAGTATTTT
d_call: .
clone_size: .
v_call: TRBV5-1
j_call: TRBJ2-3

cdr3_aa: CAWSVGTGAEQYF
cdr3_nt: TGTGCCTGGAGTGTAGGGACAGGTGCCGAGCAGTACTTC
d_call: TRBD1
clone_size: once
v_call: TRBV30
j_call: TRBJ2-7

cdr3_aa: CASSYDRGGVYEQYF
cdr3_nt: TGTGCCAGCAGCTACGACAGGGGGGGCGTATACGAGCAGTACTTC
d_call: TRBD1
clone_size: .
v_call: TRBV7-2
j_call: TRBJ2-7

cdr3_aa: CASSARSSGTGETQYF
cdr3_nt: TGTGCCAGCAGCGCCCGGTCAAGCGGTACGGGGGAGACCCAGTACTTC
d_call: .
clone_size: .
v_call: TRBV7-8
j_call: TRBJ2-5

cdr3_aa: CASGFRTDQETQYF
cdr3_nt: TGTGCCAGCGGATTCAGGACAGACCAAGAGACCCAGTACTTC
d_call: .
clone_size: .
v_call: TRBV7-2
j_call: TRBJ2-5

cdr3_aa: CASSLWTGGFTDTQYF
cdr3_nt: TGTGCCAGCAGTTTATGGACAGGGGGCTTCACAGATACGCAGTATTTT
d_call: TRBD1
clone_size: .
v_call: TRBV28
j_call: TRBJ2-3

cdr3_aa: CASSPYLGPHYEQYF
cdr3_nt: TGTGCCAGCAGCCCCTATTTGGGGCCCCACTACGAGCAGTACTTC
d_call: .
clone_size: .
v_call: TRBV3-1/TRBV3-2
j_call: TRBJ2-7

cdr3_aa: CAGGGSGANVLTF
cdr3_nt: TGTGCCGGCGGGGGTTCTGGGGCCAACGTCCTGACTTTC
d_call: TRBD2
clone_size: .
v_call: TRBV6-6
j_call: TRBJ2-6

cdr3_aa: CASSPLTADNSPLHF
cdr3_nt: TGTGCCAGCTCACCATTGACAGCAGATAATTCACCCCTCCACTTT
d_call: .
clone_size: .
v_call: TRBV18
j_call: TRBJ1-6

cdr3_aa: CASSQDFRVGTDTQYF
cdr3_nt: TGTGCCAGCAGCCAAGATTTCAGGGTCGGCACAGATACGCAGTATTTT
d_call: .
clone_size: .
v_call: TRBV3-1/TRBV3-2
j_call: TRBJ2-3

cdr3_aa: CASSLGLLGSSGNTIYF
cdr3_nt: TGTGCCAGCAGCTTAGGGCTACTCGGGAGCTCTGGAAACACCATATATTTT
d_call: .
clone_size: medium-sized
v_call: TRBV7-6
j_call: TRBJ1-3

cdr3_aa: CASSEVSGNQETQYF
cdr3_nt: TGTGCCAGCAGTGAAGTTAGCGGGAACCAAGAGACCCAGTACTTC
d_call: TRBD2
clone_size: .
v_call: TRBV25-1
j_call: TRBJ2-5

cdr3_aa: CASSLAFYEQYF
cdr3_nt: TGTGCCAGCAGCTTAGCCTTCTACGAGCAGTACTTC
d_call: .
clone_size: .
v_call: TRBV7-9
j_call: TRBJ2-7

cdr3_aa: CASMQGWVGNQPQHF
cdr3_nt: TGTGCCAGCATGCAGGGGTGGGTCGGGAATCAGCCCCAGCATTTT
d_call: .
clone_size: .
v_call: TRBV6-5
j_call: TRBJ1-5

cdr3_aa: CASNSRTSASTGELFF
cdr3_nt: TGTGCCAGCAATTCCCGGACTAGCGCTTCTACCGGGGAGCTGTTTTTT
d_call: TRBD2
clone_size: .
v_call: TRBV9
j_call: TRBJ2-2

cdr3_aa: CAISDRGPRYEQYF
cdr3_nt: TGTGCCATCAGTGACAGGGGCCCCCGCTACGAGCAGTACTTC
d_call: .
clone_size: .
v_call: TRBV10-3
j_call: TRBJ2-7

cdr3_aa: CASSSGENEQFF
cdr3_nt: TGCGCCAGCAGCTCGGGGGAAAATGAGCAGTTCTTC
d_call: .
clone_size: .
v_call: TRBV5-1
j_call: TRBJ2-1

cdr3_aa: CATGLAVNYEQYF
cdr3_nt: TGTGCCACCGGACTAGCAGTTAACTACGAGCAGTACTTC
d_call: TRBD2
clone_size: few
v_call: TRBV10-3
j_call: TRBJ2-7

cdr3_aa: CASSVQDSVGNTIYF
cdr3_nt: TGTGCCAGCAGCGTACAGGATTCGGTGGGAAACACCATATATTTT
d_call: .
clone_size: .
v_call: TRBV9
j_call: TRBJ1-3

cdr3_aa: CASRPTSGRYSLEQYF
cdr3_nt: TGTGCCAGCAGACCGACTAGCGGGAGATATAGTCTGGAGCAGTACTTC
d_call: TRBD2
clone_size: .
v_call: TRBV28
j_call: TRBJ2-7

cdr3_aa: CASSLDQGNQPQHF
cdr3_nt: TGTGCCAGCAGCTTAGACCAGGGAAATCAGCCCCAGCATTTT
d_call: .
clone_size: .
v_call: TRBV11-2
j_call: TRBJ1-5

cdr3_aa: CATRARTSPNTQYF
cdr3_nt: TGTGCCACCAGGGCAAGAACATCCCCCAATACGCAGTATTTT
d_call: .
clone_size: .
v_call: TRBV24-1
j_call: TRBJ2-3

cdr3_aa: CASSSLYYGYTF
cdr3_nt: TGTGCCAGCAGTTCCCTCTACTATGGCTACACCTTC
d_call: .
clone_size: .
v_call: TRBV28
j_call: TRBJ1-2

cdr3_aa: CASSLVRAMRNEQFF
cdr3_nt: TGTGCCAGCAGCTTGGTTCGAGCGATGCGGAATGAGCAGTTCTTC
d_call: .
clone_size: .
v_call: TRBV5-8
j_call: TRBJ2-1

cdr3_aa: CASSPGQVYGNEQFF
cdr3_nt: TGTGCCAGCAGCCCGGGACAGGTTTACGGCAATGAGCAGTTCTTC
d_call: TRBD1
clone_size: .
v_call: TRBV11-2
j_call: TRBJ2-1

cdr3_aa: CASSLETGSTGELFF
cdr3_nt: TGCGCCAGCAGCTTGGAAACAGGGAGTACCGGGGAGCTGTTTTTT
d_call: .
clone_size: once
v_call: TRBV5-1
j_call: TRBJ2-2

cdr3_aa: CASSWTKGLAGGRETQYF
cdr3_nt: TGCGCCAGCAGCTGGACAAAAGGACTAGCGGGGGGGCGAGAGACCCAGTACTTC
d_call: TRBD2
clone_size: .
v_call: TRBV5-1
j_call: TRBJ2-5

cdr3_aa: CASSLSGLIDTEAFF
cdr3_nt: TGTGCCAGCAGTCTCTCAGGGTTGATAGACACTGAAGCTTTCTTT
d_call: .
clone_size: .
v_call: TRBV6-5
j_call: TRBJ1-1

cdr3_aa: CASSQDRVDEQYF
cdr3_nt: TGTGCCAGCAGTCAGGACAGGGTTGACGAGCAGTACTTC
d_call: TRBD1
clone_size: .
v_call: TRBV2
j_call: TRBJ2-7

cdr3_aa: CASRWRSGVTEAFF
cdr3_nt: TGTGCCAGCAGATGGAGATCAGGGGTCACTGAAGCTTTCTTT
d_call: .
clone_size: .
v_call: TRBV5-6
j_call: TRBJ1-1

cdr3_aa: CASSGPDSFSYEQYF
cdr3_nt: TGCGCCAGCAGCGGACCGGACTCGTTCTCCTACGAGCAGTACTTC
d_call: .
clone_size: .
v_call: TRBV5-1
j_call: TRBJ2-7

cdr3_aa: CASSPPGQDTDTQYF
cdr3_nt: TGTGCCAGCAGCCCGCCGGGACAGGACACAGATACGCAGTATTTT
d_call: TRBD1
clone_size: .
v_call: TRBV7-3
j_call: TRBJ2-3

cdr3_aa: CASTLGTSGYYEQYF
cdr3_nt: TGTGCCAGCACCCTAGGGACTAGCGGATACTACGAGCAGTACTTC
d_call: TRBD2
clone_size: .
v_call: TRBV28
j_call: TRBJ2-7

cdr3_aa: CAWRDSETQYF
cdr3_nt: TGTGCCTGGCGGGATTCTGAGACCCAGTACTTC
d_call: .
clone_size: .
v_call: TRBV30
j_call: TRBJ2-5

cdr3_aa: CASRRGSTGELFF
cdr3_nt: TGTGCCAGCAGGAGGGGGAGTACCGGGGAGCTGTTTTTT
d_call: .
clone_size: .
v_call: TRBV6-5
j_call: TRBJ2-2

cdr3_aa: CASSYSERVRETGELFF
cdr3_nt: TGTGCCAGCAGTTACTCTGAGAGGGTACGGGAGACCGGGGAGCTGTTTTTT
d_call: .
clone_size: .
v_call: TRBV6-2/TRBV6-3
j_call: TRBJ2-2

cdr3_aa: CAWSADRAQYQPQHF
cdr3_nt: TGTGCCTGGAGTGCCGACAGGGCCCAATATCAGCCCCAGCATTTT
d_call: TRBD1
clone_size: .
v_call: TRBV30
j_call: TRBJ1-5

cdr3_aa: CATRALLQGAGNQPQHF
cdr3_nt: TGTGCCACCAGGGCCCTTTTACAGGGGGCGGGCAATCAGCCCCAGCATTTT
d_call: TRBD1
clone_size: .
v_call: TRBV24-1
j_call: TRBJ1-5

cdr3_aa: CASSYSEGGGNTIYF
cdr3_nt: TGTGCCAGCAGTTACTCGGAGGGAGGCGGAAACACCATATATTTT
d_call: .
clone_size: .
v_call: TRBV6-5
j_call: TRBJ1-3